These 12 T cell receptor beta chains share one sample of origin, sequenced in a study of blood T cell repertoires in COVID-19. Assay: immunoSEQ multiplex PCR; the TCRdb copy retains only in-frame clones and omits some. The sample shows roughly 700,000 clones, 70% to 90% of them seen only once. The sample comprised peripheral blood. These TCRs come from a woman under 30 with acute or convalescent COVID-19.

The CDR3, as DNA: TGTGCCAGCAGCTTCGACACGAACACTGAAGCTTTCTTT. Translation gives CASSFDTNTEAFF. The gene calls are TRBV5-4 and TRBJ1-1; no clear D gene. Germline lookup yields CDR1 SGHNT and CDR2 YYREEE (reference sequence). V was pared by 2 bases and J by 1 base, with 6 bases between. The length of the CDR3 is 13 residues.

The chain uses TRBV19 and TRBJ2-7, with D unclear. Germline V gene data show CDR1 as LNHDA and CDR2 as SQIVND (reference sequence). Trimming pared 3 bases from V and 9 bases from J, leaving 18 bases between. The CDR3 is 14 residues long. The CDR3 here is CASSMGQAIGRQYF. CDR3 DNA: TGTGCCAGTAGTATGGGTCAGGCAATAGGAAGGCAGTACTTC.

Concerning this clone itself: Other DNA sequences in this sample translate to the same CDR3. V gene TRBV7-2 combines with J gene TRBJ1-3; 8 bases are shared with TRBD1. V dropped 2 bases and J dropped 1; count of bases not matched to a gene: 1. The CDR3 length is 15 residues. Looked up from germline, CDR1 is SGHTA and CDR2 is FQGNSA. Here the CDR3 DNA reads TGTGCCAGCAGCTTACGACAGGGGTCTGGAAACACCATATATTTT. This gives the protein CASSLRQGSGNTIYF.

This clone is a singleton in its sample. The CDR3 DNA follows: TGTGGGTTCTCGGGACAGGGGGTCCTCTATGGCTACACCTTC. Its translation: CGFSGQGVLYGYTF. J is TRBJ1-2 and V is TRBV30; 11 bases map to TRBD1. The CDR3 loop spans 14 amino acids. Germline V lookup: CDR1 GTSNPN, CDR2 SVGIG (reference sequence).

The rearrangement uses TRBV11-2 and TRBJ2-4; maybe TRBD1 (6 bases). CDR1 and CDR2 from the germline V gene are SGHAT and FQNNGV. The V end lost 6 bases, the J end lost 6 bases, and 15 bases lay between the germline ends. The CDR3 runs 14 residues. The CDR3 here is CASSSIGQTNIQYF. The CDR3 nucleotides read TGTGCCAGCAGTTCTATCGGACAGACAAACATTCAGTACTTC. Full variable domain (remainder filled in from reference TRBV11-2 and TRBJ2-4): EAGVAQSPRYKIIEKRQSVAFWCNPISGHATLYWYQQILGQGPKLLIQFQNNGVVDDSQLPKDRFSAERLKGVDSTLKIQPAKLEDSAVYLCASSSIGQTNIQYFGAGTRLSVL.

J is TRBJ2-1 and V is TRBV3-1 (or the pseudogene TRBV3-2), with D possibly TRBD2 on 5 matching bases. Germline CDR1 and CDR2: LGHDT and YNNKEL (reference sequence). The CDR3 contains 13 residues. The germline V and J ends were trimmed by 4 bases and 8 bases, with 12 bases remaining between them. This CDR3 is CASSRIPRDEQFF. Here the CDR3 DNA reads TGTGCCAGCAGCCGTATCCCGAGGGATGAGCAGTTCTTC.

This chain connects TRBV13 to TRBJ2-3, with TRBD1 matching 12 bases. CDR3 size: 17 residues. CDR1 is PRHDT and CDR2 is FYEKMQ in the germline V gene (reference sequence). With 3 bases clipped from V and 5 bases from J, the junction kept 9 bases outside the gene matches. CDR3 loop: CASSFETGQGAQDTQYF. Here the CDR3 DNA reads TGTGCCAGCAGCTTTGAAACGGGACAGGGGGCCCAAGATACGCAGTATTTT. Combining the CDR3 with reference TRBV13 and TRBJ2-3 gives the whole variable domain AAGVIQSPRHLIKEKRETATLKCYPIPRHDTVYWYQQGPGQDPQFLISFYEKMQSDKGSIPDRFSAQQFSDYHSELNMSSLELGDSALYFCASSFETGQGAQDTQYFGPGTRLTVL.

The V and J genes are TRBV9 and TRBJ2-6; 7 nucleotides agree with TRBD1. J lost 3 bases, V lost 3 bases, and 0 bases had no gene match. CDR1 and CDR2 from the germline V gene are SGDLS and YYNGEE. This CDR3 has 14 residues. CDR3 nucleotide sequence: TGTGCCAGCAGCGACAGGGGTGGGGCCAACGTCCTGACTTTC. It translates to CASSDRGGANVLTF.

The CDR3 here is CAREWTHLNHTF. In nucleotides, the CDR3 is TGTGCCAGGGAATGGACACACCTCAATCACACCTTC. The V call is TRBV2, the J call TRBJ1-2, with D tentatively TRBD1 (5 bases). The CDR3 length is 12 residues. V shed 9 bases and J shed 12 bases, with 20 bases lying between them. Germline V lookup: CDR1 SNHLY, CDR2 FYNNEI.

The genes are TRBV5-1 and TRBJ2-1, with D unclear. The CDR3 is made up of 17 amino acids. Germline V gives CDR1 SGHRS, CDR2 YFSETQ. Trimming took off 3 bases at V and 0 bases at J, with 16 bases between the two ends. The CDR3 DNA sequence: TGCGCCAGCAGCTCGCCCCTTGGTGGTAGCTCCTACAATGAGCAGTTCTTC. It codes for CASSSPLGGSSYNEQFF.

The rearrangement links TRBV6-2 or TRBV6-3 to TRBJ1-6, with no clear D. The V end was cut by 1 base, the J end by 12 bases, with 13 bases between. CDR3 length: 14 amino acids. CDR1 and CDR2 (germline): MNHEY, SVGEGT. CDR3 nucleotide sequence: TGTGCCAGCAGTTACTTTAGCCTACAAGGACCCCTCCACTTT. It yields the protein CASSYFSLQGPLHF.

The V call is TRBV2, the J call TRBJ2-7, with TRBD2 matching 9 bases. The CDR3 has 16 amino acids. The V segment lost 6 bases and the J segment 0 bases; nucleotides outside the gene matches: 9. Germline CDR1 reads SNHLY; CDR2 reads FYNNEI. CDR3 nucleotides: TGTGCCAGCAGGCTCCGTAGCGGGGGTACCTCCTACGAGCAGTACTTC. Translating gives CASRLRSGGTSYEQYF.